One and the same sample provided the 22 T cell receptor beta chains below, sequenced in a study of blood T cell repertoires in COVID-19. The repertoire was sequenced with immunoSEQ multiplex PCR; TCRdb's copy has only in-frame clones and lacks some. The sample carries 100,000 to 150,000 clones, 84% recorded once. Sequencing input: peripheral blood. The receptors were gathered from a woman between 55 and 75 years old with acute or convalescent COVID-19.

The CDR3 here is CASSARVNTEAFF. In DNA, the CDR3 is TGTGCCAGCAGCGCCAGGGTGAACACTGAAGCTTTCTTT. The genes are TRBV7-2 and TRBJ1-1, with D perhaps TRBD1 (5 bases). This CDR3 spans 13 amino acids. Germline CDR1 is SGHTA and CDR2 is FQGNSA. Trimming took 5 bases from V and 0 from J, leaving 7 bases between them.

This clone appeared a few times. The chain combines TRBV19 with TRBJ2-3; D perhaps matches TRBD1 (6 bases). The germline CDR1 and CDR2 sequences are LNHDA and SQIVND (reference sequence). This CDR3 has 17 amino acids. V was cut by 3 bases and J by 0 bases, with 16 bases left in between. CDR3 sequence (DNA): TGTGCCAGTAGTATTTCACCGGACAGTCTTAGCACAGATACGCAGTATTTT. Its protein product is CASSISPDSLSTDTQYF. The variable domain in full, completed from reference TRBV19 and TRBJ2-3, reads DGGITQSPKYLFRKEGQNVTLSCEQNLNHDAMYWYRQDPGQGLRLIYYSQIVNDFQKGDIAEGYSVSREKKESFPLTVTSAQKNPTAFYLCASSISPDSLSTDTQYFGPGTRLTVL.

The chain links TRBV5-4 to TRBJ1-1, with TRBD1 matching over 8 bases. The CDR3 runs to 13 residues. V shed 3 bases and J 7 bases; nucleotides not matched to a gene: 5. Germline CDR1 is SGHNT and CDR2 is YYREEE (reference sequence). In DNA, the CDR3 is TGTGCCAGCAGCTCCCAGGGGGCCTATGAAGCTTTCTTT. This sequence encodes CASSSQGAYEAFF.

The rearrangement uses TRBV11-2 and TRBJ1-5; D call uncertain. V lost 0 bases to trimming and J lost 11 bases, with 14 bases between them. CDR3 size: 14 residues. Germline V CDR1 and CDR2: SGHAT, FQNNGV. CDR3 in amino acids: CASSLDLSDRAQHF. The CDR3, as DNA: TGTGCCAGCAGCTTAGATCTAAGCGATCGGGCCCAGCATTTT.

The chain recombines TRBV11-2 with TRBJ2-7, with TRBD2 matching 11 bases. In germline, CDR1 is SGHAT, CDR2 FQNNGV. The length of the CDR3 is 16 residues. The junction had 12 bases not matched to a gene; V was cut back by 5 bases and J by 6 bases. CDR3 nucleotide sequence: TGTGCCAGCAGCACCCCCACTAGCGGGGGTGACTCCGAGCAGTACGTC. This translates into CASSTPTSGGDSEQYV.

This clone was found a few times. This rearrangement joins TRBV19 to TRBJ1-6; D is ambiguous. The V end lost 5 bases, the J end lost 11 bases, and 19 bases lay between the germline ends. This CDR3 comprises 15 residues. Germline CDR1 LNHDA, CDR2 SQIVND (reference sequence). CDR3 loop: CASSFKAPNSPPLHF. The CDR3 coding sequence is TGTGCCAGTAGTTTCAAAGCCCCAAATTCGCCACCCCTCCACTTT.

This chain uses TRBV18 with TRBJ2-5, with D unresolved. The V and J ends lost 5 bases and 8 bases respectively, with 12 bases between them. Germline CDR1 KGHSH, CDR2 LQKENI. This CDR3 comprises 12 residues. CDR3 region: CASSSGGHTQYF. Here the CDR3 DNA reads TGTGCCAGCTCATCCGGTGGTCACACCCAGTACTTC.

A single count supports this clone. Here the CDR3 DNA reads TGTGCCTGGAGTGTAACAGGGGCTTGGGGTGGCTACACCTTC. Translated: CAWSVTGAWGGYTF. The chain is built from TRBV30 and TRBJ1-2; the match to TRBD1 covers 7 bases. The CDR3 is 14 residues long. The V and J ends lost 0 bases and 7 bases, in that order; junction bases with no gene match: 8. The germline V gene has CDR1 GTSNPN and CDR2 SVGIG (reference sequence).

The chain carries TRBV5-1 and TRBJ1-1; D is unresolved. Trimming cost V 0 bases and J 4 bases, with 10 bases left between them. The germline CDR1 and CDR2 sequences are SGHRS and YFSETQ. The CDR3 is 14 residues long. CDR3 bases: TGCGCCAGCAGCTTGGCAGTAGGAGGCACTGAAGCTTTCTTT. As protein: CASSLAVGGTEAFF.

This clone has just one count. This sequence joins TRBV10-1 and TRBJ1-6; the D is unclear. CDR1 is WNHNN and CDR2 is SYGVQD in the germline V gene (reference sequence). The CDR3 sequence is 14 residues long. V lost 0 bases, J lost 7 bases, and 7 bases lay in between. In DNA form, the CDR3 reads TGCGCCAGCAGTGAGTCGCTGAGGAATTCACCCCTCCACTTT. Translated, it gives CASSESLRNSPLHF.

The J gene is TRBJ1-2, the V gene TRBV18, with a tentative D call TRBD1 (6 bases). Looked up from germline, CDR1 is KGHSH and CDR2 is LQKENI. The CDR3 extends over 13 amino acids. Trimming removed 6 bases at V and 4 bases at J, with 12 bases between. CDR3 protein: CASSLDSLYGYTF. DNA of the CDR3: TGTGCCAGCTCCCTGGACAGTCTCTATGGCTACACCTTC.

The chain is built from TRBV19 and TRBJ1-1; no reliable D call. Trimming removed 5 bases at V and 1 base at J, with 11 bases between. CDR1 is LNHDA, CDR2 SQIVND, per germline (reference sequence). The CDR3 length is 14 residues. Written as DNA, the CDR3 is TGTGCCAGTAGTTTCGGCAGGAAGAACACTGAAGCTTTCTTT. Protein sequence: CASSFGRKNTEAFF.

The V call is TRBV29-1, the J call TRBJ1-1; D is perhaps TRBD1 (5 bases). Trimming pared 7 bases from V and 0 bases from J, leaving 12 bases between. CDR3 length: 13 residues. CDR1 SQVTM and CDR2 ANQGSEA come from the germline V gene. The CDR3 is CSARQILNTEAFF. The CDR3 DNA is TGCAGCGCCCGACAGATTTTGAACACTGAAGCTTTCTTT. Full variable domain (missing parts from reference TRBV29-1 and TRBJ1-1): SAVISQKPSRDICQRGTSLTIQCQVDSQVTMMFWYRQQPGQSLTLIATANQGSEATYESGFVIDKFPISRPNLTFSTLTVSNMSPEDSSIYLCSARQILNTEAFFGQGTRLTVV.

On this clone: The junction departs from germline at one end; a sequencing error may be responsible. V and J are TRBV7-3 and TRBJ2-2; D is possibly TRBD2 (5 bases). This CDR3 has 14 amino acids. The germline gives CDR1 SGHTA, CDR2 FQGTGA. The CDR3 DNA reads as TGTGCCAGCAGTCCCCCGGGGAACAGCGGGGAGCTGTTTTTT. It yields the protein CASSPPGNSGELFF.

This chain's CDR3 is CASSQARAGDTETQYF. The CDR3 DNA follows: TGTGCCAGCAGCCAAGCGCGGGCCGGGGATACAGAGACCCAGTACTTC. V usage is TRBV14 and J usage is TRBJ2-5; tentatively, D is TRBD2 (5 bases). Trimming took off 1 base at V and 4 bases at J, with 16 bases between the two ends. This CDR3 is 16 amino acids long. CDR1 and CDR2 (germline): SGHDN, FVKESK.

The chain has TRBV5-4 and TRBJ1-1; no firm D call. CDR1 is SGHNT and CDR2 is YYREEE in the germline V gene (reference sequence). The CDR3 extends over 11 amino acids. Trimming removed 4 bases from V and 5 bases from J, with 6 bases in between. The CDR3 reads CASSLSTEAFF. In nucleotides, the CDR3 is TGTGCCAGCAGCCTGAGTACTGAAGCTTTCTTT. Full variable domain (outside the CDR3, taken from reference TRBV5-4 and TRBJ1-1): ETGVTQSPTHLIKTRGQQVTLRCSSQSGHNTVSWYQQALGQGPQFIFQYYREEENGRGNFPPRFSGLQFPNYSSELNVNALELDDSALYLCASSLSTEAFFGQGTRLTVV.

The rearrangement uses TRBV27 and TRBJ2-3, with TRBD1 matching over 7 bases. The CDR3 runs 13 residues. Losses at the gene ends were 7 bases for V and 4 bases for J; bases not matched to a gene: 5. Germline loops: CDR1 MNHEY, CDR2 SMNVEV (reference sequence). In nucleotides, the CDR3 is TGTGCCAGCACTTACACAGGGGCAGATACGCAGTATTTT. This codes for CASTYTGADTQYF.

CDR3 loop: CASSMRGSTERRNEQFF. CDR3 DNA sequence: TGTGCCAGTAGTATGCGGGGTTCGACAGAGAGAAGGAATGAGCAGTTCTTC. V gene TRBV19 combines with J gene TRBJ2-1, with D tentatively TRBD2 (6 bases). The CDR3 covers 17 residues. Trimming shortened V by 3 bases and J by 7 bases, and 22 bases separated the two germline ends. Germline V lookup: CDR1 LNHDA, CDR2 SQIVND (reference sequence). Full variable domain (outside the CDR3, taken from reference TRBV19 and TRBJ2-1): DGGITQSPKYLFRKEGQNVTLSCEQNLNHDAMYWYRQDPGQGLRLIYYSQIVNDFQKGDIAEGYSVSREKKESFPLTVTSAQKNPTAFYLCASSMRGSTERRNEQFFGPGTRLTVL.

The rearrangement uses TRBV11-2 and TRBJ1-2; D perhaps matches TRBD1 (6 bases). The V end was cut by 1 base, the J end by 4 bases, with 13 bases between. Germline values: CDR1 SGHAT, CDR2 FQNNGV. The CDR3 is 15 residues long. The CDR3 sequence is CASSLGTVPGYGYTF. DNA for the CDR3: TGTGCCAGCAGCTTAGGGACAGTTCCCGGCTATGGCTACACCTTC.

The gene calls are TRBV2 and TRBJ2-7, with D tentatively TRBD1 (6 bases). The CDR3 is 12 amino acids. V lost 6 bases and J lost 1, with 7 bases in between. CDR1 and CDR2 (germline): SNHLY, FYNNEI. The CDR3 is CASSGQSYEQYF. CDR3 coding DNA: TGTGCCAGCAGCGGACAGTCCTACGAGCAGTACTTC. Combining the CDR3 with reference TRBV2 and TRBJ2-7 gives the whole variable domain EPEVTQTPSHQVTQMGQEVILRCVPISNHLYFYWYRQILGQKVEFLVSFYNNEISEKSEIFDDQFSVERPDGSNFTLKIRSTKLEDSAMYFCASSGQSYEQYFGPGTRLTVT.

The chain carries TRBV5-6 and TRBJ1-2; 8 bases are shared with TRBD1. The CDR3 has 14 residues. Germline loops: CDR1 SGHDT, CDR2 YYEEEE. The V and J ends lost 0 bases and 8 bases, in that order; junction bases with no gene match: 6. The CDR3, as DNA: TGTGCCAGCAGCTTGGGGACAGGGACAAAGGGCTACACCTTC. This encodes CASSLGTGTKGYTF.

The chain carries TRBV19 and TRBJ1-1; D is unclear. V shed 7 bases and J shed 2 bases, with 14 bases lying between them. This CDR3 spans 14 amino acids. Germline V gene lookup returns CDR1 LNHDA and CDR2 SQIVND (reference sequence). The CDR3 loop is CASKEDRPNTEAFF. CDR3 coding DNA: TGTGCCAGTAAGGAGGACCGCCCAAACACTGAAGCTTTCTTT. Variable domain in full (rest from reference TRBV19 and TRBJ1-1): DGGITQSPKYLFRKEGQNVTLSCEQNLNHDAMYWYRQDPGQGLRLIYYSQIVNDFQKGDIAEGYSVSREKKESFPLTVTSAQKNPTAFYLCASKEDRPNTEAFFGQGTRLTVV.